This T cell receptor beta chain appears in the sequencing data of a study of blood T cell repertoires in COVID-19. Study overall: Whether acute or convalescent, the COVID-19 samples came from the United States, Italy and Spain. PBMCs, B-cell-depleted T cells, or T cells provided the cDNA or gDNA that made up the material.

The V gene end was trimmed by 6 bases and the J gene end by 2 bases; junction bases not matched to a gene: 2. CDR3 length: 13 residues. Germline loops: CDR1 LGHDT, CDR2 YNNKEL (reference sequence). Original processing notes: Reference gene primer amplification gave nucleated cell count estimates. Using immunoSEQ multiplex PCR, the repertoire was profiled, and TCRdb retains in-frame clones only, with some absent. That table gives V, J and clone size, and the DNA gave D and trimming. The sample records approximately 90,000 clones, 87% being singletons. The sequencing sample was made of peripheral blood. The rearrangement links TRBV3-1 (or the pseudogene TRBV3-2) to TRBJ2-7, with 9 bases matching TRBD2. This receptor was taken from a woman of 80 years or more with acute or convalescent COVID-19. The CDR3 DNA reads TGTGCCAGCAGTCGGACTAGCGCCTACGAGCAGTACTTC. Protein: CASSRTSAYEQYF.